The rows below give T cell receptor beta chains drawn from one sample of a study of T cell repertoires and leukemia-associated antigens. These receptors have no known antigen. Using its own MiXCR run on the 5' RACE reads, TCRdb lists one record per CDR3 protein. Seen here are some 11,000 distinct CDR3 sequences, about 40% observed once, and the top ten hold 33%. The sequenced sample consisted of CD3+ T cells sorted from blood and cultured. These receptors all stem from a female donor in good health. Each CDR3 is given with its conserved first and last residue. A D gene is named only where the DNA matches it firmly. The listing skips clone size in some rows; elsewhere it reads once, few, many or a size class.

d_gene: NA; v_gene: TRBV11-3; abundance: NA; j_gene: TRBJ2-1; CDR3nt: TGTGCCAGCAGCTCCAGCGATCGGGCTAATGAGCAGTTCTTC; CDR3aa: CASSSSDRANEQFF
d_gene: NA; v_gene: TRBV25-1; abundance: NA; j_gene: TRBJ1-2; CDR3nt: TGTGCCAGCAGTGAACGTGGCGGCTACACCTTC; CDR3aa: CASSERGGYTF
d_gene: TRBD2; v_gene: TRBV20-1; abundance: few; j_gene: TRBJ2-1; CDR3nt: TGCAGTGCCCCTGGGACTAGCGCGTACAATGAGCAGTTCTTC; CDR3aa: CSAPGTSAYNEQFF
d_gene: NA; v_gene: TRBV9; abundance: few; j_gene: TRBJ2-4; CDR3nt: TGTGCCAGCAGCATGGGACTGGCGGGACCGCCAGGGCAAAACATTCAGTACTTC; CDR3aa: CASSMGLAGPPGQNIQYF
d_gene: NA; v_gene: TRBV6-1; abundance: NA; j_gene: TRBJ2-7; CDR3nt: TGTGCCAGCAGCGAAAAGGAGGGGGCTTCCCACGAGCAGTACTTC; CDR3aa: CASSEKEGASHEQYF
d_gene: TRBD1; v_gene: TRBV5-1; abundance: NA; j_gene: TRBJ2-2; CDR3nt: TGCGCCAGCAGCTTAAACAGGGGCGCCGGGGAGCTGTTTTTT; CDR3aa: CASSLNRGAGELFF
d_gene: NA; v_gene: TRBV12-3/TRBV12-4; abundance: NA; j_gene: TRBJ1-4; CDR3nt: TGTGCCAGCAGTTTAGGAGCCAGGAATAATGAAAAACTGTTTTTT; CDR3aa: CASSLGARNNEKLFF
d_gene: NA; v_gene: TRBV5-6; abundance: medium-sized; j_gene: TRBJ2-1; CDR3nt: TGTGCCAGCACCGCTCCGGGATTTTACAATGAGCAGTTCTTC; CDR3aa: CASTAPGFYNEQFF
d_gene: NA; v_gene: TRBV6-1; abundance: few; j_gene: TRBJ2-7; CDR3nt: TGTGCCAGCAGTGACCAGGGTACCCCGAGGGAGCAGTACTTC; CDR3aa: CASSDQGTPREQYF
d_gene: NA; v_gene: TRBV4-2; abundance: NA; j_gene: TRBJ2-6; CDR3nt: TGTGCCAGCAGCCAAGAGCGGAGCTCCTCTGGGGCCAACGTCCTGACTTTC; CDR3aa: CASSQERSSSGANVLTF
d_gene: NA; v_gene: TRBV27; abundance: NA; j_gene: TRBJ1-4; CDR3nt: TGTGCCAGCAGTTTAGCAACTAATGAAAAACTGTTTTTT; CDR3aa: CASSLATNEKLFF
d_gene: TRBD1; v_gene: TRBV24-1; abundance: few; j_gene: TRBJ2-2; CDR3nt: TGTGCCACCAGTGATCCCGGACAGGGAGGCGGGGAGCTGTTTTTT; CDR3aa: CATSDPGQGGGELFF
d_gene: TRBD2; v_gene: TRBV20-1; abundance: medium-sized; j_gene: TRBJ2-2; CDR3nt: TGCAGTGCTGGAGACGGACTAGGCACCGGGGAGCTGTTTTTT; CDR3aa: CSAGDGLGTGELFF
d_gene: NA; v_gene: TRBV28; abundance: NA; j_gene: TRBJ2-2; CDR3nt: TGTGCCAGCAGTTTACCGGGCGGGGCCGGGGAGCTGTTTTTT; CDR3aa: CASSLPGGAGELFF